Each of the 24 T cell receptor beta chains below was sequenced from the same sample in a study of shared clonotypes between healthy human individuals. Profiled with immunoSEQ multiplex PCR; TCRdb holds only in-frame clones, not every one. Among a few million clones listed, 90% to 95% were seen once. The sequenced sample was naive CD4+ T cells from PBMCs. Subset noted: CD45RA+ positively selected. The receptors shown here come from a man younger than 35 in good health. Some clones in this sample may be carry-over from other donors' samples.

The chain is built from TRBV9 and TRBJ1-2, with D hard to call. Germline assignment: CDR1 SGDLS and CDR2 YYNGEE. This CDR3 comprises 15 residues. V shed 0 bases and J shed 6 bases, with 15 bases lying between them. CDR3 sequence reads: CASSVVGSTGDGYTF. The DNA of the CDR3 is TGTGCCAGCAGCGTAGTGGGCAGTACTGGCGATGGCTACACCTTC.

This clone was observed once. The J gene is TRBJ2-1, the V gene TRBV2; D not certain. The CDR3 sequence is 11 residues long. With 6 bases removed from V and 8 bases from J, the gap between germline ends came to 8 bases. Germline CDR1 SNHLY, CDR2 FYNNEI. The CDR3 coding sequence is TGTGCCAGCAGCTATCTACATGAGCAGTTCTTC. As protein: CASSYLHEQFF.

As regards this clone: At the DNA level, this CDR3 is encoded by other sequences in the same sample as well. The V and J genes are TRBV2 and TRBJ1-1, with D maybe TRBD1 (5 bases). This CDR3 comprises 13 residues. Looked up from germline, CDR1 is SNHLY and CDR2 is FYNNEI. With 4 bases removed from V and 5 bases from J, the gap between germline ends came to 11 bases. The CDR3 reads CASSGDRGTEAFF. The CDR3 DNA reads as TGTGCCAGCAGTGGGGACCGGGGGACTGAAGCTTTCTTT.

This chain links TRBV19 with TRBJ2-1; tentative D call: TRBD1 (5 bases). The V end was cut by 4 bases, the J end by 0 bases, with 28 bases between. CDR1 and CDR2 (germline): LNHDA, SQIVND (reference sequence). There are 21 residues in the CDR3. The CDR3 DNA follows: TGTGCCAGTAGTACGAGATTCCGACAGTCAACATTTAGAAGCTCCTACAATGAGCAGTTCTTC. Translated, it gives CASSTRFRQSTFRSSYNEQFF.

This clone showed up just once. Distinct nucleotide sequences in the sample also encode this CDR3. The J gene is TRBJ1-1, the V gene TRBV7-9, with D unclear. This CDR3 region has 14 residues. Germline CDR1 reads SEHNR; CDR2 reads FQNEAQ (reference sequence). Trimming took off 1 base at V and 0 bases at J, with 6 bases between the two ends. CDR3: CASSLDPMNTEAFF. The CDR3, as DNA: TGTGCCAGCAGCTTAGACCCAATGAACACTGAAGCTTTCTTT. Complete variable domain (other parts from reference TRBV7-9 and TRBJ1-1): DTGVSQNPRHKITKRGQNVTFRCDPISEHNRLYWYRQTLGQGPEFLTYFQNEAQLEKSRLLSDRFSAERPKGSFSTLEIQRTEQGDSAMYLCASSLDPMNTEAFFGQGTRLTVV.

The gene calls are TRBV6-1 and TRBJ2-4; 9 positions match TRBD1. The ends lost 7 bases at V and 1 base at J; junction bases unmatched: 5. In germline, CDR1 is MNHNS, CDR2 SASEGT. The CDR3 runs to 15 residues. The CDR3 sequence: CASNTGGQAKNIQYF. CDR3 bases: TGTGCCAGCAACACAGGGGGCCAGGCCAAAAACATTCAGTACTTC.

This chain uses TRBV7-2 with TRBJ1-1, with 7 bases that match TRBD1. The germline CDR1 and CDR2 sequences are SGHTA and FQGNSA. CDR3 length equals 14 residues. The V gene end was trimmed by 6 bases and the J gene end by 7 bases; junction bases not matched to a gene: 11. The CDR3 DNA reads as TGTGCCAGCAGTCAGGGGGGGGCACAGCTTGAAGCTTTCTTT. As protein: CASSQGGAQLEAFF.

The CDR3 loop reads CASSPLDRDQPQHF. The CDR3 DNA follows: TGTGCCAGCTCACCACTGGACAGGGATCAGCCCCAGCATTTT. This chain connects TRBV18 to TRBJ1-5; TRBD1 matches 8 bases. Germline trimming cut 1 base from V and 5 bases from J; bases unmatched to any gene: 1. Germline V gene sequence: CDR1 KGHSH, CDR2 LQKENI. CDR3 length: 14 amino acids.

The chain employs TRBV5-1 and TRBJ2-5, with D uncertain. The V and J ends lost 4 bases and 4 bases respectively, with 14 bases between them. The CDR3 runs 14 residues. In germline, CDR1 is SGHRS, CDR2 YFSETQ. As DNA, the CDR3 is TGCGCCAGCAGCCAGGAGTCTACCCTAGAGACCCAGTACTTC. This gives the protein CASSQESTLETQYF.

The rearrangement joins TRBV18 to TRBJ2-7; TRBD1 might be the D (6 bases). The CDR3 consists of 14 residues. CDR1 and CDR2 from the germline V gene are KGHSH and LQKENI. V gave up 5 bases and J gave up 3 bases, with 14 bases separating them. The CDR3 DNA is TGTGCCAGCTCATCCGAGGGACACCTCTACGAGCAGTACTTC. Its protein is CASSSEGHLYEQYF.

In the case of this clone: The same CDR3 arises from other DNA sequences in this sample as well. The genes are TRBV5-1 and TRBJ2-7; a possible D gene is TRBD1 (6 bases). Deletions cut 1 base from V and 0 bases from J, with 8 bases between. The germline gives CDR1 SGHRS, CDR2 YFSETQ. There are 14 residues in the CDR3. DNA of the CDR3: TGCGCCAGCAGCTTGATGACAGGCTCCTACGAGCAGTACTTC. This translates into CASSLMTGSYEQYF.

V is TRBV4-3 and J is TRBJ2-1, with D possibly being TRBD2 (6 bases). This CDR3 spans 17 amino acids. Trimming took off 0 bases at V and 2 bases at J, with 14 bases between the two ends. Germline CDR1 LGHNA, CDR2 YSLEER. The CDR3 region has the DNA TGCGCCAGCAGCCAAGAAGGGGTCTCGGGAGCCTACAATGAGCAGTTCTTC. Its translation: CASSQEGVSGAYNEQFF.

The chain recombines TRBV6-5 with TRBJ2-3; TRBD2 matches at 7 bases. The ends lost 4 bases at V and 4 bases at J; junction bases unmatched: 11. The germline gives CDR1 MNHEY, CDR2 SVGAGI. The CDR3 is made up of 16 amino acids. CDR3: CASSSWGGRAADTQYF. In DNA form, the CDR3 reads TGTGCCAGCAGTTCTTGGGGGGGGAGGGCGGCAGATACGCAGTATTTT.

The chain has TRBV27 and TRBJ2-4, with 8 bases lining up with TRBD2. The junction had 7 bases not matched to a gene; V was cut back by 6 bases and J by 0 bases. The germline V gene encodes CDR1 MNHEY and CDR2 SMNVEV (reference sequence). The CDR3 is made up of 16 amino acids. The CDR3 reads CASSPGGIKAKNIQYF. The DNA for the CDR3 is TGTGCCAGCAGCCCGGGGGGGATAAAAGCCAAAAACATTCAGTACTTC.

The chain employs TRBV5-4 and TRBJ2-3, with 9 bases fitting TRBD2. Germline values: CDR1 SGHNT, CDR2 YYREEE (reference sequence). CDR3 length equals 15 residues. Germline trimming cut 3 bases from V and 2 bases from J; bases unmatched to any gene: 4. This chain's CDR3 is CASSSRLADTDTQYF. The CDR3 nucleotides are TGTGCCAGCAGCTCCCGACTAGCGGACACAGATACGCAGTATTTT.

This chain connects TRBV18 to TRBJ2-1; 7 positions match TRBD1. J was trimmed by 5 bases and V by 2 bases; bases with no gene match: 3. This CDR3 is 14 amino acids long. Germline V gene lookup returns CDR1 KGHSH and CDR2 LQKENI. The CDR3, as DNA: TGTGCCAGCTCACCATCTACAGGGGACAATGAGCAGTTCTTC. It encodes CASSPSTGDNEQFF.

This clone appeared a single time. V and J are TRBV4-3 and TRBJ2-3; unclear D gene. The CDR3 loop spans 15 amino acids. V shed 1 base and J shed 5 bases, with 13 bases lying between them. Germline lookup yields CDR1 LGHNA and CDR2 YSLEER. The CDR3 sequence is CASSQGARKEDTQYF. The CDR3 DNA is TGCGCCAGCAGCCAAGGGGCTAGAAAAGAAGATACGCAGTATTTT.

The gene calls are TRBV10-2 and TRBJ2-7; 9 nucleotides match TRBD1. The V gene's germline CDR1 is WSHSY and CDR2 SAAADI. V gave up 2 bases and J gave up 4 bases; unmatched junction bases: 6. The CDR3 has 15 amino acids. Written as DNA, the CDR3 is TGCGCCAGCAGTGAGCAGGACAGGGGACTGTACGAGCAGTACTTC. It specifies CASSEQDRGLYEQYF.

CDR3 in DNA: TGTGCCAGCAGCTTTAAGGGGTCGAATGAGCAGTTCTTC. Amino acid sequence: CASSFKGSNEQFF. The gene calls are TRBV5-4 and TRBJ2-1, with a possible D match to TRBD1 (5 bases). V lost 2 bases and J lost 7, with 10 bases in between. The germline gives CDR1 SGHNT, CDR2 YYREEE (reference sequence). The CDR3 extends over 13 amino acids.

A few counts support this clone. The chain recombines TRBV7-9 with TRBJ2-2; D call uncertain. The germline V and J ends were trimmed by 3 bases and 7 bases, with 9 bases remaining between them. From germline, CDR1 is SEHNR and CDR2 FQNEAQ (reference sequence). The CDR3 covers 13 residues. The CDR3 bases are TGTGCCAGCAGCTTCACTCCCGACGGGGAGCTGTTTTTT. Its protein is CASSFTPDGELFF.

This chain joins TRBV6-1 and TRBJ2-7; TRBD1 is a possible D gene (5 bases). Per germline, CDR1 MNHNS and CDR2 SASEGT. V was pared by 8 bases and J by 6 bases, with 17 bases between. This CDR3 has 13 residues. CDR3 protein: CASGALIQGEQYF. The CDR3 nucleotides are TGTGCCAGCGGAGCACTGATCCAGGGCGAGCAGTACTTC.

The chain links TRBV5-4 to TRBJ2-3; D is perhaps TRBD2 (6 bases). CDR1 and CDR2 from the germline V gene are SGHNT and YYREEE (reference sequence). V was pared by 4 bases and J by 1 base, with 10 bases between. The CDR3 sequence is 14 residues long. Written as DNA, the CDR3 is TGTGCCAGCAGCCGAGGGGAGGGCACAGATACGCAGTATTTT. Translating it yields CASSRGEGTDTQYF.

This chain joins TRBV7-9 and TRBJ2-4; possible D gene TRBD1, 5 bases. Germline V lookup: CDR1 SEHNR, CDR2 FQNEAQ (reference sequence). The ends were cut back, 0 bases at V and 9 bases at J, with 12 bases in the middle. The CDR3 loop spans 14 amino acids. The CDR3 loop is CASSLAGLVGIQYF. CDR3 in DNA: TGTGCCAGCAGCTTAGCGGGGCTGGTAGGCATTCAGTACTTC. Using reference TRBV7-9 and TRBJ2-4 for the parts outside the CDR3, the full variable domain is DTGVSQNPRHKITKRGQNVTFRCDPISEHNRLYWYRQTLGQGPEFLTYFQNEAQLEKSRLLSDRFSAERPKGSFSTLEIQRTEQGDSAMYLCASSLAGLVGIQYFGAGTRLSVL.

The rearrangement joins TRBV29-1 to TRBJ1-2, with D unclear. This CDR3 contains 11 residues. V dropped 4 bases and J dropped 4 bases, with 7 bases sitting between them. From germline, CDR1 is SQVTM and CDR2 ANQGSEA. CDR3 loop: CSVGDTYGYTF. In DNA form, the CDR3 reads TGCAGCGTTGGAGACACCTATGGCTACACCTTC.